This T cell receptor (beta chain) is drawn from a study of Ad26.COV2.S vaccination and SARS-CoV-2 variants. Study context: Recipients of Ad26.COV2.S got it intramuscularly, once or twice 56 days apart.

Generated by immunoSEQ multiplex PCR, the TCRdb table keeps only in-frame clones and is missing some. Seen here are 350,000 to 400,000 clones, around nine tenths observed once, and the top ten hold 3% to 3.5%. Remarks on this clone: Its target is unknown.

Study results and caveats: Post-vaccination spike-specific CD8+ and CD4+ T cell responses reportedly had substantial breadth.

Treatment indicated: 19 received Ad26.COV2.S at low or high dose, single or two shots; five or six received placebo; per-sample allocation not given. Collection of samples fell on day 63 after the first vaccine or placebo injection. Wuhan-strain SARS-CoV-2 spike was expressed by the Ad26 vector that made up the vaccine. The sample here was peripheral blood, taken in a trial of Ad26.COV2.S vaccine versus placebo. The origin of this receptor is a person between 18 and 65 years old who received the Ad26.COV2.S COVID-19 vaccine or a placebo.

CDR3 nucleotide sequence: TGTGCCACCAGCAGAGATCCCCCGTCCAATCAGCCCCAGCATTTT. Encoded protein: CATSRDPPSNQPQHF. The chain has TRBV15 and TRBJ1-5; D ambiguous. Looked up from germline, CDR1 is LNHNV and CDR2 is YYDKDF (reference sequence). Trimming shortened V by 0 bases and J by 3 bases, and 9 bases separated the two germline ends. The CDR3 has 15 amino acids.